A selection of T cell receptor beta chains follows, all from one sample in a study of spatial heterogeneity in lung cancer. TCRdb redid the calling of the 5' RACE reads with MiXCR, one entry per CDR3 protein. Found here are tens of thousands of distinct CDR3 sequences, 8.4% of them singletons; the top ten hold around 16%. Sequencing used PBMCs, obtained at surgery. These receptors were obtained from a female donor with early-stage non-small cell lung cancer. CDR3s include the opening cysteine and the closing phenylalanine or tryptophan. Each record gives: J gene, V gene, clone size, D gene, CDR3 protein, CDR3 DNA. A D gene is named only where the DNA matches it firmly. For some rows the clone size is stated as once, few or many, or as a class when expanded; others skip it.

TRBJ1-5 | TRBV6-1 | - | TRBD1 | CASNDRAGGQPQHF | TGTGCCAGCAATGACAGGGCTGGGGGTCAGCCCCAGCATTTT
TRBJ1-2 | TRBV7-6 | few | TRBD1 | CASSLEGQGLSGYTF | TGTGCCAGCAGCTTAGAGGGACAGGGTCTAAGTGGCTACACCTTC
TRBJ2-3 | TRBV5-1 | - | TRBD2 | CASSSTLAGGADTQYF | TGCGCCAGCAGCTCAACGCTGGCGGGGGGTGCAGATACGCAGTATTTT
TRBJ1-5 | TRBV28 | few | - | CASSLGTGTYDQPQHF | TGTGCCAGCAGTTTGGGCACCGGGACGTATGATCAGCCCCAGCATTTT
TRBJ2-5 | TRBV11-2 | few | - | CASSFGRPGETQYF | TGTGCCAGCAGCTTTGGAAGGCCGGGGGAGACCCAGTACTTC
TRBJ1-1 | TRBV7-9 | - | - | CASSPSQGMNTEAFF | TGTGCCAGCAGCCCAAGCCAGGGGATGAACACTGAAGCTTTCTTT
TRBJ2-1 | TRBV20-1 | many | TRBD2 | CSARRLAGASYNEQFF | TGCAGTGCTAGACGGCTAGCGGGGGCCTCCTACAATGAGCAGTTCTTC
TRBJ2-7 | TRBV27 | - | TRBD2 | CASSHPGLVPDEQYF | TGTGCCAGCAGTCACCCGGGACTAGTACCCGACGAGCAGTACTTC
TRBJ1-6 | TRBV13 | once | - | CASSLDQGTDSPLHF | TGTGCCAGCAGCTTAGACCAGGGGACGGATTCACCCCTCCACTTT
TRBJ2-4 | TRBV19 | - | - | CASSIDLGRGLAKNIQYF | TGTGCCAGTAGTATAGATCTCGGTAGAGGATTAGCCAAAAACATTCAGTACTTC
TRBJ1-4 | TRBV7-3 | few | - | CASSLTSKGEKLFF | TGTGCCAGCAGCTTAACAAGCAAGGGGGAAAAACTGTTTTTT
TRBJ2-7 | TRBV20-1 | many | TRBD2 | CSACPSTSGNSYEQYF | TGCAGTGCTTGCCCCTCGACTAGCGGGAACTCCTACGAGCAGTACTTC
TRBJ2-1 | TRBV24-1 | - | - | CATSEGAGKSNEQFF | TGTGCCACCAGTGAGGGAGCAGGGAAGTCCAATGAGCAGTTCTTC
TRBJ1-1 | TRBV28 | many | - | CASSPTIQNTEAFF | TGTGCCAGCAGCCCGACGATTCAGAACACTGAAGCTTTCTTT
TRBJ1-1 | TRBV7-3 | - | TRBD1 | CASSLSPPGRRGRPGTEAFF | TGTGCCAGCAGCTTAAGCCCGCCGGGGCGCAGGGGGCGACCGGGGACTGAAGCTTTCTTT
TRBJ2-3 | TRBV5-1 | few | - | CASSQHSGTDTQYF | TGCGCCAGCAGCCAACACTCGGGCACAGATACGCAGTATTTT
TRBJ1-1 | TRBV29-1 | - | - | CSVGSHRGNTEAFF | TGCAGCGTGGGGTCCCATCGGGGGAACACTGAAGCTTTCTTT
TRBJ2-7 | TRBV7-9 | few | - | CASSSGQIYEQYF | TGTGCCAGCAGCTCTGGACAGATTTACGAGCAGTACTTC
TRBJ1-1 | TRBV7-8 | - | - | CASSARRMNTEAFF | TGTGCCAGCAGCGCGCGACGGATGAACACTGAAGCTTTCTTT
TRBJ2-3 | TRBV10-3 | many | TRBD2 | CATVPGLVPDTQYF | TGTGCCACTGTGCCGGGACTAGTTCCAGATACGCAGTATTTT
TRBJ2-3 | TRBV9 | - | - | CASTPEDSTDTQYF | TGTGCCAGCACCCCAGAGGATTCCACAGATACGCAGTATTTT
TRBJ1-1 | TRBV7-9 | many | - | CASSLEVGAHTEAFF | TGTGCCAGCAGCTTAGAAGTGGGGGCTCACACTGAAGCTTTCTTT
TRBJ1-1 | TRBV15 | few | - | CATSREGLDPEAFF | TGTGCCACCAGCAGAGAGGGCCTGGACCCTGAAGCTTTCTTT
TRBJ2-5 | TRBV7-7 | - | - | CASSLEAVQETQYF | TGTGCCAGCAGCCTCGAGGCAGTCCAAGAGACCCAGTACTTC
TRBJ1-1 | TRBV9 | - | - | CASSRGTGKGTEAFF | TGTGCCAGCAGCAGAGGGACGGGCAAGGGGACTGAAGCTTTCTTT
TRBJ2-7 | TRBV28 | - | TRBD2 | CASIAGYEQYF | TGTGCCAGCATAGCGGGCTACGAGCAGTACTTC
TRBJ1-2 | TRBV27 | - | - | CASSSARGGYTF | TGTGCCAGCAGTTCTGCCCGGGGTGGCTACACCTTC
TRBJ2-3 | TRBV12-3/TRBV12-4 | few | TRBD2 | CASSFDGGRADTQYF | TGTGCCAGCAGTTTTGACGGCGGGAGGGCAGATACGCAGTATTTT
TRBJ1-3 | TRBV5-1 | few | - | CASSLEVTGNTIYF | TGCGCCAGCAGCTTGGAAGTTACTGGAAACACCATATATTTT
TRBJ2-7 | TRBV14 | few | TRBD1 | CASSPLPQGGNEQYF | TGTGCCAGCAGCCCATTACCACAGGGGGGCAACGAGCAGTACTTC
TRBJ2-5 | TRBV7-9 | many | - | CASSSEGETQYF | TGTGCCAGCAGCTCCGAGGGAGAGACCCAGTACTTC
TRBJ2-5 | TRBV6-5 | few | - | CASSYLQTQYF | TGTGCCAGCAGTTACTTACAGACCCAGTACTTC